The sequence of this T cell receptor beta chain was determined in a study of blood T cell repertoires in COVID-19. Looking at the study overall: The United States, Italy and Spain supplied acute and convalescent COVID-19 samples. PBMCs, B-cell-depleted T cells, or T cells were the source of the cDNA or gDNA that made up the material.

Authors' data handling: Estimation of nucleated cell counts relied on the amplification of reference gene primers. Produced via immunoSEQ multiplex PCR; TCRdb's table is partial and in-frame only. V and J calls and clone size are copied from that table; D and trimming were computed from the DNA. The table lists under 200,000 clones, around 80% of them singletons. Followed over time, Seattle patients had been enrolled while infection was active. Germline V gene sequence: CDR1 SGDLS, CDR2 YYNGEE. Trimming removed 1 base from V and 0 bases from J, with 11 bases in between. The CDR3 totals 16 residues. This receptor was taken from a woman aged 60 to 75 with COVID-19, enrolled during active disease. The sample taken for sequencing was peripheral blood. The chain combines TRBV9 with TRBJ1-3; D uncertain. The chain's CDR3 is CASSVSSGNSGNTIYF. The CDR3 coding sequence is TGTGCCAGCAGCGTATCCTCGGGGAACTCTGGAAACACCATATATTTT.